The clone carrying this T cell receptor beta chain was detected ten times or more. The antigen is not known. One end of the junction fails to match germline, which may point to a read error. This entry is derived from a study of T cell repertoires in cytomegalovirus infection. TCRdb used MiXCR to reprocess the reads, holding one entry per CDR3 protein. The sample has approximately 910,000 distinct CDR3 sequences; roughly a third are singletons. This CDR3 region has 12 residues. The germline gives CDR1 SNHLY, CDR2 FYNNEI. The chain carries TRBV2 and TRBJ1-2; D gene uncertain. The sequencing here drew on cultured CD8+ T cells from PBMCs, taken from culture after CMV antigen stimulation. The TCR was taken from a human donor in good health (CMV status not recorded). Some clones in this sample may be carry-over from other donors' samples. CDR3 nucleotide sequence: TGCGCCAGCAGTGAGAGTAACTATGGCTACACCTTC. It translates to CASSESNYGYTF.